These T cell receptor beta chains were read from a single sample in a study of blood T cell repertoires in COVID-19. Only in-frame clones appear in the TCRdb table, and some are missing; sequencing was by immunoSEQ multiplex PCR. The sample records tens of thousands of clones, 74% being singletons. The sample consisted of peripheral blood. These receptors all come from a man aged 65-85 years with COVID-19, enrolled during active disease. Each CDR3 is given with its conserved first and last residue. A D gene is named only where the DNA matches it firmly. Clone size is not always given. Where it is, it says once, few, many or a class for expanded clones.

>TRBJ2-7|15|TRBV7-2|NA|NA
CASSGGAGSIHEQYF
TGTGCCAGCAGCGGGGGGGCCGGGAGTATCCACGAGCAGTACTTC
>TRBJ2-7|15|TRBV18|TRBD2|few
CASSAGLAPTYEQYF
TGTGCCAGCTCAGCCGGACTAGCGCCCACCTACGAGCAGTACTTC
>TRBJ2-1|15|TRBV6-5|TRBD1|NA
CASSLGQGGNNEQFF
TGTGCCAGCAGTTTGGGACAGGGAGGTAACAATGAGCAGTTCTTC
>TRBJ2-7|17|TRBV28|TRBD1|NA
CASSLFTGTGGNYEQYF
TGTGCCAGCAGTTTATTTACCGGGACAGGGGGTAACTACGAGCAGTACTTC
>TRBJ2-7|14|TRBV5-5|NA|NA
CASSLGANLYEQYF
TGTGCCAGCAGCTTGGGGGCCAACCTCTACGAGCAGTACTTC
>TRBJ2-1|16|TRBV7-6|TRBD2|NA
CASSRTAGVGSNEQFF
TGTGCCAGCAGCCGAACAGCGGGAGTGGGTTCCAATGAGCAGTTCTTC
>TRBJ2-7|16|TRBV12-2|NA|few
CASRRETAADSYEQYF
TGTGCAAGTCGCCGGGAGACGGCGGCAGACTCCTACGAGCAGTACTTC
>TRBJ2-1|14|TRBV7-8|NA|few
CASSFGGSGNEQFF
TGTGCCAGCAGCTTTGGAGGGAGTGGGAATGAGCAGTTCTTC
>TRBJ1-2|12|TRBV28|TRBD1|NA
CASQLGGRGYTF
TGTGCCAGCCAGCTAGGGGGCAGGGGCTACACCTTC
>TRBJ2-3|16|TRBV29-1|TRBD1|NA
CSVDPGVGQGTDTQYF
TGCAGCGTTGATCCCGGAGTGGGACAGGGCACAGATACGCAGTATTTT
>TRBJ1-5|16|TRBV28|NA|NA
CASSFFGGKSGQPQHF
TGTGCCAGCAGTTTTTTTGGGGGGAAGTCGGGGCAGCCCCAGCATTTT
>TRBJ2-7|13|TRBV7-2|NA|NA
CASSLGHSYEQYF
TGTGCCAGCAGCTTAGGTCATTCCTACGAGCAGTACTTC
>TRBJ2-3|16|TRBV5-4|TRBD2|NA
CASGLGAGSGADTQYF
TGTGCCAGCGGACTTGGAGCGGGGAGTGGTGCAGATACGCAGTATTTT
>TRBJ1-2|15|TRBV18|NA|NA
CASSPENRADYGYTF
TGTGCCAGCTCACCCGAAAACAGGGCCGACTATGGCTACACCTTC
>TRBJ2-3|14|TRBV29-1|NA|once
CSVQSGDYADTQYF
TGCAGCGTTCAATCGGGGGATTACGCGGATACGCAGTATTTT
>TRBJ1-1|12|TRBV29-1|TRBD1|few
CSVNRGGTEAFF
TGCAGCGTTAACAGGGGTGGGACTGAAGCTTTCTTT
>TRBJ2-2|17|TRBV6-2/TRBV6-3|NA|few
CASSYTQGGPNTGELFF
TGTGCCAGCAGTTACACGCAGGGCGGACCGAACACCGGGGAGCTGTTTTTT
>TRBJ2-5|11|TRBV2|NA|once
CASSERETQYF
TGTGCCAGCTCAGAGAGGGAGACCCAGTACTTC
>TRBJ2-2|16|TRBV18|NA|NA
CASSTRRDTNTGELFF
TGTGCCAGCTCGACTCGTAGGGACACGAACACCGGGGAGCTGTTTTTT
>TRBJ2-1|16|TRBV18|NA|NA
CASSRTASSSYNEQFF
TGTGCCAGCTCACGTACCGCCTCCAGCTCCTACAATGAGCAGTTCTTC
>TRBJ1-2|16|TRBV10-3|NA|NA
CAISESGVPAAHGYTF
TGTGCCATCAGTGAGTCTGGAGTCCCGGCAGCCCATGGCTACACCTTC
>TRBJ2-7|15|TRBV28|TRBD1|NA
CASTLPGQGFYEQYF
TGTGCCAGCACCTTACCGGGACAGGGGTTCTACGAGCAGTACTTC
>TRBJ1-2|16|TRBV11-1|TRBD1|NA
CASSPGQGRPNYGYTF
TGTGCCAGCAGTCCCGGACAGGGAAGGCCTAACTATGGCTACACCTTC
>TRBJ2-1|15|TRBV6-5|TRBD1|NA
CAIGQAGGSYNEQFF
TGTGCCATCGGACAGGCCGGAGGTTCCTACAATGAGCAGTTCTTC
>TRBJ2-7|12|TRBV5-4|NA|NA
CASSSSAYEQYF
TGTGCCAGCAGCTCATCGGCCTACGAGCAGTACTTC
>TRBJ1-6|15|TRBV7-9|NA|NA
CASSFNRAANSPLHF
TGTGCCAGCAGCTTTAACAGGGCGGCCAATTCACCCCTCCACTTT
>TRBJ2-7|12|TRBV11-1|NA|NA
CASSLGLYEQYF
TGTGCCAGCAGCTTAGGTCTTTACGAGCAGTACTTC
>TRBJ2-1|17|TRBV5-4|NA|NA
CASSLGSAGSSYNEQFF
TGTGCCAGCAGTTTGGGAAGCGCGGGGAGCTCCTACAATGAGCAGTTCTTC
>TRBJ2-5|15|TRBV28|TRBD1|NA
CASSLLQGDQETQYF
TGTGCCAGCAGTTTGCTACAGGGGGATCAAGAGACCCAGTACTTC
>TRBJ1-4|14|TRBV28|NA|NA
CASSDFGGHEKLFF
TGTGCCAGCAGTGACTTCGGGGGGCATGAAAAACTGTTTTTT
>TRBJ1-2|17|TRBV4-1|TRBD1|NA
CASSQDPTGQFPDGYTF
TGCGCCAGCAGCCAAGATCCTACGGGACAGTTCCCTGATGGCTACACCTTC
>TRBJ2-5|17|TRBV7-2|TRBD2|NA
CASSFRTSGRALETQYF
TGTGCCAGCAGCTTTAGGACTAGCGGGAGGGCCCTAGAGACCCAGTACTTC
>TRBJ2-7|14|TRBV18|NA|NA
CASSVQTRNYEQYF
TGTGCCAGCTCGGTTCAGACTAGAAACTACGAGCAGTACTTC
>TRBJ2-1|15|TRBV5-4|NA|NA
CASSLVVGAYNEQFF
TGTGCCAGCAGCCTGGTAGTGGGCGCCTACAATGAGCAGTTCTTC
>TRBJ2-1|16|TRBV7-2|TRBD2|NA
CASSLKGLAGDVEQFF
TGTGCCAGCAGCTTAAAGGGGTTAGCGGGAGATGTTGAGCAGTTCTTC
>TRBJ1-1|14|TRBV7-9|NA|many
CASSLPQDGTEAFF
TGTGCCAGCAGCTTACCCCAGGATGGCACTGAAGCTTTCTTT
>TRBJ2-2|14|TRBV24-1|NA|few
CATSVQGGTGELFF
TGTGCCACCAGTGTGCAGGGTGGAACCGGGGAGCTGTTTTTT
>TRBJ2-1|17|TRBV6-4|NA|NA
CASSIRAGTLNGDEQFF
TGTGCCAGCAGTATCCGTGCCGGGACTTTGAACGGGGATGAGCAGTTCTTC
>TRBJ2-7|15|TRBV10-3|TRBD1|NA
CATRLTGTGGDEQYF
TGTGCCACACGTCTCACCGGGACAGGGGGGGACGAGCAGTACTTC
>TRBJ1-3|15|TRBV9|NA|few
CASSVGGLGGNTIYF
TGTGCCAGCAGCGTAGGGGGGCTCGGCGGAAACACCATATATTTT
>TRBJ1-1|15|TRBV25-1|NA|NA
CASSEWADMNTEAFF
TGTGCCAGCAGTGAATGGGCGGACATGAACACTGAAGCTTTCTTT
>TRBJ2-7|14|TRBV7-3|NA|NA
CASSPPGTRHEQYF
TGTGCCAGCAGCCCGCCCGGGACTCGCCACGAGCAGTACTTC
>TRBJ2-5|10|TRBV2|NA|NA
CASSDLTQYF
TGTGCCAGCAGTGACCTGACCCAGTACTTC
>TRBJ2-1|14|TRBV30|TRBD2|NA
CAWSVGLAGHEQFF
TGTGCCTGGAGTGTTGGACTAGCGGGACATGAGCAGTTCTTC
>TRBJ1-4|13|TRBV5-6|NA|NA
CASSLVRQAKLFF
TGTGCCAGCAGCTTGGTCAGGCAGGCGAAACTGTTTTTT
>TRBJ1-2|14|TRBV10-3|TRBD1|NA
CAIMGTGGNYGYTF
TGTGCCATCATGGGGACAGGGGGCAACTATGGCTACACCTTC
>TRBJ1-3|14|TRBV7-2|TRBD1|once
CASSPQGAGNTIYF
TGTGCCAGCAGCCCGCAGGGGGCGGGAAACACCATATATTTT
>TRBJ2-1|16|TRBV10-3|TRBD2|NA
CAISDFTSGAINEQFF
TGTGCCATCAGTGACTTTACTAGCGGGGCGATCAATGAGCAGTTCTTC
>TRBJ2-7|14|TRBV3-1/TRBV3-2|TRBD1|NA
CASTSGTGEYEQYF
TGTGCCAGCACCTCCGGGACAGGGGAATACGAGCAGTACTTC
>TRBJ2-5|14|TRBV21-1|NA|once
CASSKTGQGETQYF
TGTGCCAGCAGCAAAACGGGACAGGGGGAGACCCAGTACTTC
>TRBJ1-3|18|TRBV4-1|NA|NA
CASSQDPQTGSWGNTIYF
TGCGCCAGCAGCCAAGACCCTCAGACAGGCTCTTGGGGAAACACCATATATTTT
>TRBJ2-1|17|TRBV5-1|TRBD1|few
CASSLGTGINSYNEQFF
TGCGCCAGCAGCCTCGGGACAGGGATAAATTCCTACAATGAGCAGTTCTTC
>TRBJ2-7|15|TRBV6-1|NA|NA
CASSDGWGITYEQYF
TGTGCCAGCAGTGATGGGTGGGGCATAACCTACGAGCAGTACTTC